This T cell receptor (beta chain) was documented in a study of blood T cell repertoires in COVID-19 (dated by TCRdb to about 2020). For context, the study as a whole: The collaborator samples originated in the United States, Italy and Spain and spanned the acute and convalescent phases of COVID-19. The samples were drawn from two sources: the first 160 participants of the ongoing ImmuneRACE study, and 1,200 or so subjects contributed by 6 global collaborators. Subjects who had been exposed to COVID-19, were actively infected with it, or had recovered from it provided the deeply sampled blood TCRbeta repertoires that made up the dataset. The repertoires were released in a freely available public database intended as a resource for research on the immune response to SARS-CoV-2. The material from the prospective study consisted of cDNA or gDNA derived from T cells, B-cell-depleted T cells, or PBMCs. Where available, HLA class I and class II types were taken from metadata supplied by the sample provider and were not determined by assay-based typing. The sample metadata nearly always contained a de-identified subject ID, COVID-19 status, age in years and sex.

Counted from cysteine to phenylalanine, this CDR3 has 15 amino acids. Only the CDR3 DNA is retained, 45 bases long and in frame from the first base. Reading the germline V gene (reference sequence) gives CDR1 SGHAT and CDR2 FQDESV. V is pared back by 1 base and J by 5 bases, with 14 bases lying between the germline termini. This clone has more than one count but fewer than ten. Its antigen remains unidentified. Within one base of it there is no much larger clone, and no base qualities were kept. The immunoSEQ Assay, a bias-controlled multiplex PCR, was used to amplify TCRbeta CDR3 regions from genomic DNA. Per the original workflow: The number of nucleated cells in each sample was estimated by amplification of reference gene primers within the assay. Sequence reads were collapsed and filtered to measure the absolute abundance of every unique TCRbeta CDR3 rearrangement. For each sample, productive Simpson clonality was calculated as the square root of Simpson's diversity index across productive rearrangements. Here the immuneACCESS table is served through TCRdb, limited to in-frame sequences with V and J called. Missing clones are a known gap in these copies; in checked studies unresolved V genes cover under half, and the rest lacks a known reason. Clonal size and the V and J genes are those of that table, whereas D and trimming came from the DNA. The sample yields roughly 350,000 clones; 88% were counted once. The ten largest account for around 4% of the sample.

Paper-wide results and their limitations: How much clinical and demographic metadata was included differed by source and by participant, and the metadata was provided uncurated.

Collaborating institutions collected whole blood in K2EDTA tubes following their own protocols. Collaborator samples were shipped for TCRbeta analysis as frozen whole blood, isolated PBMCs, or DNA extracted from either sample type. The chain is assembled from TRBV11-1 and TRBJ1-1, with no D gene named confidently. The source is a woman aged 45-65 years with active or convalescent COVID-19. Sequencing used peripheral blood. The CDR3 corresponds to CASSLGWAGWTEAFF. The DNA sequence is as follows: TGTGCCAGCAGCTTAGGGTGGGCGGGATGGACTGAAGCTTTCTTT.